This T cell receptor beta chain came from a study of T cell clonality in common variable immunodeficiency. Overall study results and limits: T cell subpopulation sequencing would be needed to explain CVID clonality. Patient heterogeneity in the CVID cohort limited correlations between repertoire features and clinical complications. Fewer TCRbeta clones were shared among CVID subjects than controls.

CDR3 length: 18 amino acids. The trim removed 2 bases at V and 2 bases at J, leaving 9 bases unmatched. Looked up from germline, CDR1 is KGHDR and CDR2 is SFDVKD. Profiling relied on immunoSEQ multiplex PCR, and the TCRdb table lists in-frame clones only, not all of them. The record shows some 44,000 clones for this sample, with no singletons present. This clone was counted ten times or more. What it recognizes is unknown. From the germline J gene comes the end of the CDR3, since the read stops 3 residues before it. Specimen: peripheral blood mononuclear cells. This chain uses TRBV24-1 with TRBJ2-4, with 9 positions matching TRBD1. This sequence originates from a person between 18 and 75 years old in good health. CDR3 bases read: TGTGCCACCAGTGATTCTCACGGGACAGGGCTGCCCAAAAACATT. This codes for CATSDSHGTGLPKNI. The CDR3 reads in full as CATSDSHGTGLPKNIQYF.